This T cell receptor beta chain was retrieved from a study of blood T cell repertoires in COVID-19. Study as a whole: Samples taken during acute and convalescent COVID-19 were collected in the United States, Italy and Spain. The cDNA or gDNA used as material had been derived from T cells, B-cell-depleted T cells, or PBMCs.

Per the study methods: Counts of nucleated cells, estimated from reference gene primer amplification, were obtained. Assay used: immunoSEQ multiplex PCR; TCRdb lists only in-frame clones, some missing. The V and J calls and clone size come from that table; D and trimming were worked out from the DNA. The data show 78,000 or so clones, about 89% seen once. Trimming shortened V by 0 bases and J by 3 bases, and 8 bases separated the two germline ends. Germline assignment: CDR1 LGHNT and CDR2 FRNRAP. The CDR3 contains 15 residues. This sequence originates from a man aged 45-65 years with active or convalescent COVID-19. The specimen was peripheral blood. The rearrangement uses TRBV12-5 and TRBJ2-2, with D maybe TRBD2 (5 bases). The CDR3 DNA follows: TGTGCTAGTGGTTTGGTAATCGGGGACACCGGGGAGCTGTTTTTT. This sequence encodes CASGLVIGDTGELFF. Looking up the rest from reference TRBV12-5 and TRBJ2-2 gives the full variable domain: DARVTQTPRHKVTEMGQEVTMRCQPILGHNTVFWYRQTMMQGLELLAYFRNRAPLDDSGMPKDRFSAEMPDATLATLKIQPSEPRDSAVYFCASGLVIGDTGELFFGEGSRLTVL.